These 9 T cell receptor beta chains were all obtained from the same sample, sequenced in a study of memory CD4+ T cells and cytomegalovirus serostatus. Single viable CD3+CD4+CD8-CD45RO+ cells were sorted as the memory CD4+ T cells. TCRdb keeps only in-frame clones here, not all; method: immunoSEQ multiplex PCR. The table includes roughly 54,000 clones, around 78% detected once. The sequencing input was memory CD4+ T cells from blood. These receptor sequences come from an adult in good health and CMV-seronegative.

This sequence joins TRBV7-8 and TRBJ2-1; 10 bases are shared with TRBD2. The CDR3 contains 15 residues. CDR1 SGHVS and CDR2 FQNEAQ come from the germline V gene. With V trimmed by 5 bases and J by 5 bases, 6 bases remained unmatched. CDR3 sequence reads: CASSPHSGRDNEQFF. The CDR3 DNA reads TGTGCCAGCAGCCCGCACAGCGGGAGGGACAATGAGCAGTTCTTC.

The chain links TRBV6-1 to TRBJ1-6; D is ambiguous. The V gene's germline CDR1 is MNHNS and CDR2 SASEGT. V was shortened by 3 bases and J by 3 bases, with 6 bases between the two germline ends. There are 14 residues in the CDR3. The CDR3: CASSETNYNSPLHF. DNA of the CDR3: TGTGCCAGCAGTGAGACAAACTATAATTCACCCCTCCACTTT.

This sequence joins TRBV7-8 and TRBJ2-2, with 10 positions matching TRBD2. The germline CDR1 and CDR2 sequences are SGHVS and FQNEAQ. The length of the CDR3 is 16 residues. V lost 5 bases and J lost 4; bases outside the gene matches: 7. The CDR3 region is CASSETSGVGTGELFF. For the CDR3, the DNA is TGTGCCAGCAGCGAAACTAGCGGGGTAGGCACCGGGGAGCTGTTTTTT.

This clone was detected only once. The gene calls are TRBV11-2 and TRBJ2-7; 7 bases are a match to TRBD2. Trimming cost V 5 bases and J 5 bases; bases outside gene matches: 12. The CDR3 length is 15 residues. CDR1 is SGHAT and CDR2 is FQNNGV in the germline V gene. CDR3 residues: CASSPTVGGVNEQYF. As DNA, the CDR3 is TGTGCCAGCAGCCCCACGGTGGGGGGGGTTAACGAGCAGTACTTC.

The chain joins TRBV29-1 to TRBJ2-3, with D perhaps being TRBD1 or TRBD2 (5 bases each). Germline CDR1 is SQVTM and CDR2 is ANQGSEA. V lost 6 bases to trimming and J lost 9 bases, with 25 bases between them. This CDR3 is built from 15 residues. CDR3 sequence: CSVGTDNAVGRTQYF. CDR3 nucleotides: TGCAGCGTGGGGACCGACAACGCAGTGGGACGGACGCAGTATTTT.

The V and J genes are TRBV6-5 and TRBJ1-2, with TRBD1 as a possible D gene (6 bases). V lost 4 bases and J 5 bases, leaving 14 bases between the germline ends. The CDR3 totals 14 residues. Germline V gene sequence: CDR1 MNHEY, CDR2 SVGAGI. The CDR3 nucleotides read TGTGCCAGCAGTTTCCGACAGGTTGGGTATGGCTACACCTTC. Protein: CASSFRQVGYGYTF.

This sequence joins TRBV6-1 and TRBJ1-5; D possibly corresponds to TRBD1 (6 bases). The CDR3 runs to 14 residues. The V end lost 4 bases, the J end lost 6 bases, and 13 bases lay between the germline ends. The germline V gene encodes CDR1 MNHNS and CDR2 SASEGT. The CDR3 DNA sequence: TGTGCCAGCAGTGGGAGAACAGGGAGTCAGCCCCAGCATTTT. It is translated as CASSGRTGSQPQHF.

The chain recombines TRBV4-2 with TRBJ2-7, with D uncertain. This CDR3 spans 15 amino acids. Germline assignment: CDR1 LGHNA and CDR2 YNFKEQ. Between the trimmed V and J ends, which lost 0 bases and 2 bases, there was a span of 11 bases. CDR3 DNA sequence: TGTGCCAGCAGCCAAGATAGGCACATCACCTACGAGCAGTACTTC. This codes for CASSQDRHITYEQYF.

The V call is TRBV19, the J call TRBJ1-2, with TRBD1 matching 8 bases. The CDR3 covers 14 residues. V gave up 7 bases and J gave up 8 bases; unmatched junction bases: 12. Per germline, CDR1 LNHDA and CDR2 SQIVND (reference sequence). The CDR3 DNA is TGTGCCAGTATCCCCTTCGGACAGGGTTACGGCTACACCTTC. It encodes CASIPFGQGYGYTF.